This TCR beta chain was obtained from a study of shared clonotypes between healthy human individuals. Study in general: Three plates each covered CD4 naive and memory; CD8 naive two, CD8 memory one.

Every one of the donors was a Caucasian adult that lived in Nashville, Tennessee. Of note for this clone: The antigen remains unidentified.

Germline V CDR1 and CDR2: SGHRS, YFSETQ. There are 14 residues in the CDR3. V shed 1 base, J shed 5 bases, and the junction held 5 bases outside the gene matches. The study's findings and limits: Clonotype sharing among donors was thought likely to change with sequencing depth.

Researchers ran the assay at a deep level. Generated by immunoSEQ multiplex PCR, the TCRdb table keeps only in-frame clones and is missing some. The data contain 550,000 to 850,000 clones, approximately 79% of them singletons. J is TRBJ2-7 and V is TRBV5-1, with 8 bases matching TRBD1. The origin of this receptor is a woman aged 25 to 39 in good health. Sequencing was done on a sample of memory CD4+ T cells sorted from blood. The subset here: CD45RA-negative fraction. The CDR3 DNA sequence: TGCGCCAGCAGCTTGAAGTCAGGGGGCGACGAGCAGTACTTC. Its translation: CASSLKSGGDEQYF.